Presented here are 11 T cell receptor beta chains from one specimen sequenced in a study of identical twins (dated by TCRdb to the mid-2010s). The library was made by 5' RACE. Reads for this sample came from an Illumina HiSeq 2000. In-frame beta chains were kept once TCRdb had trimmed the public reads at Q25 with fastp and called clones with MiXCR. Each entry is one CDR3 protein sequence, shown with its most common DNA and genes. Recorded for this sample are roughly 1.6 million distinct CDR3 sequences; around 29% of them occurred a single time. The ten most abundant clones make up 0.25% to 0.3% of the sample. The source material was cord blood. All receptors come from a newborn girl in good health.

The rearrangement uses TRBV4-1 and TRBJ1-5, with no clear D. This CDR3 has 14 residues. The germline CDR1 and CDR2 sequences are MGHRA and YSYEKL. With 2 bases removed from V and 2 bases from J, the gap between germline ends came to 7 bases. The CDR3 DNA reads as TGCGCCAGCAGCCAACGGGTGGGCAATCAGCCCCAGCATTTT. This codes for CASSQRVGNQPQHF.

This clonotype has ten or more counts. The chain employs TRBV5-1 and TRBJ2-1, with D uncertain. V was pared by 2 bases and J by 1 base, with 7 bases between. This CDR3 region has 14 residues. Germline CDR1 SGHRS, CDR2 YFSETQ. DNA for the CDR3: TGCGCCAGCAGCTTCGCAGATTCCTACAATGAGCAGTTCTTC. As protein: CASSFADSYNEQFF.

About this clonotype itself: At one end the junction does not follow the germline gene, possibly because of a read error. V usage is TRBV20-1 and J usage is TRBJ2-1; possible D gene TRBD2, 6 bases. The CDR3 is made up of 17 amino acids. Per germline, CDR1 DFQATT and CDR2 SNEGSKA (reference sequence). The CDR3 region has the DNA TGCAGTGCTAGGACTAGTCGCCCAATAAACCTCTACAATGAGCGGTACTTC. This encodes CSARTSRPINLYNERYF.

This clonotype was observed a few times. The rearrangement uses TRBV20-1 and TRBJ1-2, with D hard to call. This CDR3 comprises 14 residues. The germline V gene encodes CDR1 DFQATT and CDR2 SNEGSKA (reference sequence). The V and J ends lost 0 bases and 6 bases respectively, with 14 bases between them. CDR3 residues: CSARDSTKADGYTF. As DNA, the CDR3 is TGCAGTGCTAGAGATTCCACGAAGGCAGATGGCTACACCTTC.

The chain couples TRBV20-1 to TRBJ2-7; D is ambiguous. The J call may not be correct, given that the DNA end is closer to TRBJ2-5. Germline V gene sequence: CDR1 DFQATT, CDR2 SNEGSKA (reference sequence). The CDR3 extends over 15 amino acids. CDR3 coding DNA: TGCAGTGCTAGGGGAAATAAGCGTGTCCGGGAGACCCAGTACTTC. Translating gives CSARGNKRVRETQYF.

The V call is TRBV4-1, the J call TRBJ2-1; D ambiguous. Deletions cut 0 bases from V and 9 bases from J, with 9 bases between. The germline V gene has CDR1 MGHRA and CDR2 YSYEKL. The CDR3 length is 13 residues. CDR3 in amino acids: CASSQEVWLEQFF. The CDR3 DNA is TGCGCCAGCAGCCAAGAAGTTTGGCTTGAGCAGTTCTTC.

This clonotype was seen a handful of times. CDR3 in DNA: TGCAGCGTTGGAGGACTAGCGGGAGGGTTCACAAACATTCAGTACTTC. This codes for CSVGGLAGGFTNIQYF. The rearrangement uses TRBV29-1 and TRBJ2-4; TRBD2 aligns across 15 bases. Germline assignment: CDR1 SQVTM and CDR2 ANQGSEA. The V segment lost 4 bases and the J segment 6 bases; nucleotides outside the gene matches: 7. This CDR3 spans 16 amino acids.

This chain joins TRBV27 and TRBJ1-5; 10 bases line up with TRBD1. CDR1 MNHEY and CDR2 SMNVEV come from the germline V gene (reference sequence). This CDR3 is 16 amino acids long. The V segment lost 6 bases and the J segment 2 bases; nucleotides outside the gene matches: 7. This CDR3 reads CASSDPGQGRNQPQHF. CDR3 DNA: TGTGCCAGCAGCGATCCGGGACAGGGGCGCAATCAGCCCCAGCATTTT.

This clonotype was seen more than once but under ten times. This chain links TRBV27 with TRBJ2-1; 8 bases match TRBD2. The CDR3 extends over 17 amino acids. V was pared by 0 bases and J by 7 bases, with 11 bases of the junction left unmatched. CDR1 and CDR2 from the germline V gene are MNHEY and SMNVEV (reference sequence). The CDR3 DNA follows: TGTGCCAGCAGTTTATCAACCCCGGGACTAGTTAAAAATGAGCAGTTCTTC. Translation gives CASSLSTPGLVKNEQFF.

The chain has TRBV30 and TRBJ1-2, with D unresolved. Deletions cut 0 bases from V and 8 bases from J, with 7 bases between. The germline V gene encodes CDR1 GTSNPN and CDR2 SVGIG (reference sequence). This CDR3 spans 11 amino acids. DNA of the CDR3: TGTGCCTGGAGTGTTTGGGAAGGCTACACCTTC. It codes for CAWSVWEGYTF.

This clonotype turned up a few times. This chain connects TRBV20-1 to TRBJ2-1; 14 bases are shared with TRBD2. Germline values: CDR1 DFQATT, CDR2 SNEGSKA (reference sequence). The CDR3 has 15 amino acids. V was pared by 5 bases and J by 4 bases, with 4 bases of the junction left unmatched. CDR3 amino acids: CSAARLAGGYNEQFF. The CDR3 DNA follows: TGCAGTGCTGCCAGACTAGCGGGGGGGTACAATGAGCAGTTCTTC.